This entry features one T cell receptor (beta chain) sequence. Its recognized antigen is unknown. Per-base qualities were not stored, and no clone one base away is much larger. This record comes from a study of shared clonotypes between healthy human individuals (dated by TCRdb to the early 2020s). With regard to the full study: The cohort comprised a couple of women and a few men aged 18 to 49 years. Each donor's leukapheresis produced roughly between roughly 0.94 and 9.5 billion PBMCs. Blood TCR repertoires of a handful of healthy adults were deeply sequenced to estimate repertoire size and the extent of clonotype sharing between individuals. Different laboratories and diverse techniques were used to prepare libraries and sequence TCR repertoires, to increase sequencing depth and limit assay-specific biases. For each donor, CD4 naive and CD4 memory were each run on three plates, CD8 naive on two plates, and CD8 memory on one plate.

CD8 naive samples were obtained by positive selection for CCR7 among CD45RO-negative cells, yielding a CD45RA+CCR7+ population from which TemRA cells were excluded. The donors were healthy, HIV-negative adults who had no recently reported acute infections or vaccinations. Only Caucasian adults living in Nashville, Tennessee, USA were represented among the donors. Blood was obtained by leukapheresis, after which PBMCs were separated by Ficoll-Histopaque density gradient centrifugation and cryopreserved in liquid nitrogen vapor phase. Purity and quantity of every magnetically sorted T cell population were checked by analytical flow cytometry. Genomic DNA was isolated from each sorted fraction and quantified by UV absorbance on a Nanodrop 2000c. Spanning cysteine to phenylalanine, the CDR3 consists of 16 amino acids. Only the CDR3 part of the read is kept: 48 bases, read in frame from the first base. V is pruned by 8 bases and J by 2 bases, leaving 13 bases of the junction without a gene match. Reading the germline V gene (reference sequence) gives CDR1 LNHNV and CDR2 YYDKDF.

Using the deep immunoSEQ assay, TCR CDR3 regions were amplified from genomic DNA by multiplex PCR. Extracted genomic DNA from each cell subset was distributed evenly across all wells of several immunoSEQ 96-well plates, and each plate was treated as a replicate. For sorted subsets, each replicate PCR was loaded with approximately 0.2 ug genomic DNA, equivalent to 32,000 or so T cell genomes. Purified libraries were measured with a Qubit 3.0 fluorometer, size-checked on a Bioanalyzer 2100, and measured again with the KAPA Library Quantification kit. Every immunoSEQ 96-well plate was sequenced on a separate single-read 150-cycle Illumina NextSeq 550 flow cell. The paper's data handling went like this. Because the immunoSEQ output held only junctional sequences and lacked quality scores, the filtering could not match the filtering applied to full-length reads. Sequences were annotated with PyIR, a Python wrapper for IgBLAST v1.9, and V/J genes and CDR3 were assigned using IMGT germline references. Reads were removed for weak V/J assignments (E-value above 1e-6), missing CDR3, stop codons, out-of-frame junctions, or ambiguous translated residues. V3J clonotypes were defined as sequences sharing the same inferred V gene, J gene, and CDR3 amino acid sequence. Percentage overlap between repertoires was calculated by dividing the number of shared unique clonotypes by the size of the smaller repertoire. Three approaches were used to assess repertoire richness: RTK rarefaction, the Chao1 estimator, and Recon v2.1 estimates of unobserved clonotypes. For all TCRbeta clonotypes obtained by the gDNA method from a few donors, generation probabilities were computed with OLGA. TCRdb re-hosts the immuneACCESS table, in-frame sequences only. Its copies lack some clones; in the studies checked, an unresolved V gene accounts for under half of them, and the cause for the rest is not known. V and J calls and clone size are those listed in that table; D and trimming were worked out from the DNA. This sample lists some 2 million clones; approximately 94% were detected once. Clones ranked in the top ten supply about 1.1% of the sample.

The paper as a whole reports these results and caveats: Pairwise subsampling indicated that sequencing depth was expected to affect the degree of clonotype sharing among donors. Sampling was limited to blood, and TCR repertoires in tissue likely differ from TCR repertoires in blood. Compared with non-shared clonotypes, clonotypes shared by all four sorted-subset donors had higher generation probabilities. About 5% of naive CD4, around 3.5% of naive CD8, roughly 2.4% of memory CD4, and 0.4% of memory CD8 clonotypes were shared across a few donors. Because the study included a small number of donors, the genetic and exposure-history diversity represented was limited. Rarefaction of sorted-subset datasets indicated incomplete sequencing despite the large sequencing depth. Estimated clonotype richness was generally larger for naive than for memory subsets.

The TCR originated in a man between 18 and 29 years old in good health. Recombination linked TRBV15 to TRBJ1-2, and TRBD1 aligns with 8 junction nucleotides. Sequenced sample: naive CD8+ T cells sorted from blood. What this sample's cell subset or site label stands for: CD45RA+CCR7+. The CDR3 amino acid sequence is: CATATDRQGRNYGYTF. In nucleotide form, the sequence is TGTGCCACCGCTACGGACCGACAGGGGCGGAACTATGGCTACACCTTC.